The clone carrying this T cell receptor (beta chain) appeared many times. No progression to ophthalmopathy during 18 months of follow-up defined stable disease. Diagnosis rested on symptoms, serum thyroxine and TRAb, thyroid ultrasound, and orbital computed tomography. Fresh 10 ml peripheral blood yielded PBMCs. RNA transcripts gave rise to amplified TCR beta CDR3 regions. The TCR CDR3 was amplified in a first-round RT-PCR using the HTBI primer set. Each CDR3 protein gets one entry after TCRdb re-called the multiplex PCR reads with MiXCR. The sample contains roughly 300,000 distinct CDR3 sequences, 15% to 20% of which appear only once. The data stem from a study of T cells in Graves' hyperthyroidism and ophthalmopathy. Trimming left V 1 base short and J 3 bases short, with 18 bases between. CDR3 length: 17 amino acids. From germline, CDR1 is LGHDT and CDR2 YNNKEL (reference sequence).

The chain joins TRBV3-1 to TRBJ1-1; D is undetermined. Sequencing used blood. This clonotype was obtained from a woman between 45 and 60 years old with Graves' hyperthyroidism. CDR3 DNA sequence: TGTGCCAGCAGCCAAGTACTTCCACCGGCAGCCTACACTGAAGCTTTCTTT. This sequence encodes CASSQVLPPAAYTEAFF. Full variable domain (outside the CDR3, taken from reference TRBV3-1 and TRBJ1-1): DTAVSQTPKYLVTQMGNDKSIKCEQNLGHDTMYWYKQDSKKFLKIMFSYNNKELIINETVPNRFSPKSPDKAHLNLHINSLELGDSAVYFCASSQVLPPAAYTEAFFGQGTRLTVV.